These T cell receptor beta chains were read from a single sample in a study of neoadjuvant nivolumab and ipilimumab in lung cancer. Sequencing used immunoSEQ multiplex PCR; TCRdb keeps in-frame clones, though not all of them. The sample yields 44,000 or so clones, more than 85% seen once. Here the sequenced sample was blood, taken before neoadjuvant nivolumab, alone or with ipilimumab. Source of these receptors: an adult with non-small cell lung cancer. Some clones in this sample may be carry-over from other donors' samples. CDR3s include the opening cysteine and the closing phenylalanine or tryptophan. A D gene is named only where the DNA matches it firmly. Expanded clones get a size class; other rows say once, few or many, or leave the size out.

TRBV30,NA,TRBJ2-3,NA,TGTGCCTGGGGCGACGAAAGAGTAACGCAGTATTTT,CAWGDERVTQYF
TRBV5-5,NA,TRBJ1-1,NA,TGTGCCAGCAGTCGTGCCGGTGTAGCTTTCTTT,CASSRAGVAFF
TRBV25-1,NA,TRBJ2-7,NA,TGTGCCGGAAGGACAGAGCGCTTC,CAGRTERF
TRBV2,NA,TRBJ2-7,NA,TGTGCCAGCAGTGTAGGGGGTACGGCGCGGGAGCAGTACTTC,CASSVGGTAREQYF
TRBV7-9,TRBD2,TRBJ2-3,once,TGTGCCAGCAGCGTGACTAGCGGGAAGACAGATACGCAGTATTTT,CASSVTSGKTDTQYF
TRBV7-9,TRBD2,TRBJ2-1,NA,TGTGCCAGCAGCCCTCGACTAGCGGGTTCTCCCTACAATGAGCAGTTCTTC,CASSPRLAGSPYNEQFF
TRBV6-5,TRBD1,TRBJ2-7,NA,TGTGCCAGCAGTTACTCAGGGACAGGGAGCCCTTACGAGCAGTACTTC,CASSYSGTGSPYEQYF
TRBV11-3,NA,TRBJ2-1,NA,TGTGCCAGCAGCCGAGGACAGAACAATGAGCAGTTCTTC,CASSRGQNNEQFF
TRBV19,NA,TRBJ1-5,NA,TGTGCCAGTAGTATCGGACAGAATCAGCCCCAGCATTTT,CASSIGQNQPQHF
TRBV11-2,TRBD1,TRBJ2-7,NA,TGTGCCAGCAGCCCTCGGACAGGGGGCTACGAGCAGTACTTC,CASSPRTGGYEQYF
TRBV18,NA,TRBJ2-7,NA,TGTGCCAGCTCACCCCCGGGTACTCGGTACGAGCAGTACTTC,CASSPPGTRYEQYF
TRBV7-8,NA,TRBJ2-7,few,TGTGCCAGCAGCTTAGTGGTAGGACAGAATGAGTACTTC,CASSLVVGQNEYF
TRBV7-9,TRBD2,TRBJ2-3,NA,TGTGCCAGCACCGGGGGGCTAGCGGGAGTGAATACGCAGTATTTT,CASTGGLAGVNTQYF
TRBV30,NA,TRBJ1-2,NA,TGTGCCTGGACCGGCCTACAGAGGTATGGCTACACCTTC,CAWTGLQRYGYTF
TRBV25-1,TRBD1,TRBJ1-2,NA,TGTGCCAGCAGTGAGACAGGGAGGCACTATGGCTACACCTTC,CASSETGRHYGYTF
TRBV11-1,NA,TRBJ2-7,NA,TGTGCCAGCAGCTTAGCGGGGTCCCAACCCTACGAGCAGTACTTC,CASSLAGSQPYEQYF
TRBV30,NA,TRBJ1-5,NA,TGTGCCTGGGCTCCTCAATCAGGGCATCAGCCCCAGCATTTT,CAWAPQSGHQPQHF
TRBV5-4,NA,TRBJ1-1,NA,TGTGCCAGCAGCTCGGCGGACACTGAAGCTTTCTTT,CASSSADTEAFF
TRBV7-3,TRBD2,TRBJ2-7,NA,TGTGCCAGCAGCTTCGGGACTAGCGGGAGCTACGAGCAGTACTTC,CASSFGTSGSYEQYF
TRBV7-2,NA,TRBJ2-7,NA,TGTGCCAGCAGTAAAACATCTGCGGGCTACTCTGGCGAGCAGTACTTC,CASSKTSAGYSGEQYF
TRBV19,TRBD2,TRBJ2-2,NA,TGTGCCAGTAGGTTAGCGGGGTTCAACACCGGGGAGCTGTTTTTT,CASRLAGFNTGELFF
TRBV5-1,TRBD2,TRBJ2-7,NA,TGCGCCAGCAGCGTTGGGACTAGCGGGAGGTCCTACGAGCAGTACTTC,CASSVGTSGRSYEQYF
TRBV5-1,TRBD2,TRBJ2-3,once,TGCGCCAGCAGCTTGGGAAGCGGGACTGCCACAGATACGCAGTATTTT,CASSLGSGTATDTQYF
TRBV4-1,TRBD1,TRBJ1-5,once,TGCGCCAGCAGCCCTACAGGGGGCCCTCAGCCCCAGCATTTT,CASSPTGGPQPQHF
TRBV9,NA,TRBJ2-3,NA,TGTGCCAGCAGCGTAGGGGGATCTAGCACAGATACGCAGTATTTT,CASSVGGSSTDTQYF
TRBV11-2,NA,TRBJ2-3,NA,TGTGCCAGCCTTCAGCGTACTAGCACAGATACGCAGTATTTT,CASLQRTSTDTQYF
TRBV7-2,TRBD2,TRBJ2-7,NA,TGTGCCAGCAGTCCGCCCCTCGCCACTAGCGGGAGAATTTACGAGCAGTACTTC,CASSPPLATSGRIYEQYF
TRBV7-9,NA,TRBJ1-1,NA,TGTGCCAGCAGCCCCGGACGTTTGAACACTGAAGCTTTCTTT,CASSPGRLNTEAFF
TRBV7-9,NA,TRBJ1-2,NA,TGTGCCAGCAGCTTAGGATCCACTAACTATGGCTACACCTTC,CASSLGSTNYGYTF
TRBV7-9,NA,TRBJ2-5,NA,TGTGCCAGCAGCTTGATGGCGGTAGTCCCCCAAGAGACCCAGTACTTC,CASSLMAVVPQETQYF
TRBV6-5,NA,TRBJ2-7,few,TGTGCCCCCAACCCGAGCTGCGTGCAGTACTTC,CAPNPSCVQYF
TRBV5-1,TRBD2,TRBJ2-1,NA,TGCGCCAGCAGCTTTGGACTAGCGGAGATTAATGAGCAGTTCTTC,CASSFGLAEINEQFF
TRBV19,NA,TRBJ2-1,once,TGTGCCAGTAGTACCCTTAGGCGAAGCTCCTACAATGAGCAGTTCTTC,CASSTLRRSSYNEQFF
TRBV6-1,NA,TRBJ1-5,NA,TGTGCCATCAGTGAGTCAGGGGTTCAGCCCCAGCATTTT,CAISESGVQPQHF
TRBV11-2,NA,TRBJ2-5,NA,TGTGCCAGCAGTTCAGGGACCCCGAGGACCCAGTACTTC,CASSSGTPRTQYF
TRBV5-4,NA,TRBJ2-1,NA,TGTGCCAGCAGCTTGGATTCAGGGCCATACAATGAGCAGTTCTTC,CASSLDSGPYNEQFF
TRBV5-1,TRBD1,TRBJ1-5,NA,TGCGCCAGCAGCTTGACAGGGGCTGGGGGTCAGCCCCAGCATTTT,CASSLTGAGGQPQHF
TRBV4-3,TRBD2,TRBJ2-1,NA,TGCGCCAGCAGCCAAGATCTGGCTAGCGGGATTTACAATGAGCAGTTCTTC,CASSQDLASGIYNEQFF
TRBV19,TRBD1,TRBJ1-3,NA,TGTGCCAGTGCGAACAGGGGCAGAAACACCATATATTTT,CASANRGRNTIYF
TRBV10-2,TRBD1,TRBJ2-7,NA,TGCGCCAGCAACGGACAGGCCATCTACGAGCAGTACTTC,CASNGQAIYEQYF
TRBV29-1,NA,TRBJ2-5,NA,TGCAGCGTTGACCCCCATCCTGAGGGAGAGACCCAGTACTTC,CSVDPHPEGETQYF
TRBV10-3,TRBD1,TRBJ2-7,NA,TGTGCCATCAAAGGACAGGGAGGCCACGAGCAGTACTTC,CAIKGQGGHEQYF
TRBV5-1,TRBD2,TRBJ2-5,NA,TGCGCCAGCAGCATAGCCGGGAGGCTAGCGGGAGGTGAAGAGACCCAGTACTTC,CASSIAGRLAGGEETQYF
TRBV19,NA,TRBJ1-1,NA,TGTGCCAGTTGCCGCTCGGCGGCCACTGAAGCTTTCTTT,CASCRSAATEAFF
TRBV9,TRBD1,TRBJ2-3,NA,TGTGCCAGCAGCGTGGCTTCAGGGGGCCAGGCAGATACGCAGTATTTT,CASSVASGGQADTQYF
TRBV11-2,NA,TRBJ2-5,NA,TGTGCCAGCAGCTTACAGGGTTCCCAAGAGACCCAGTACTTC,CASSLQGSQETQYF
TRBV5-1,TRBD2,TRBJ2-7,NA,TGCGCCAGCAGCTTGGGGCCTAGCGGGAGCTACGAGCAGTACTTC,CASSLGPSGSYEQYF